This T cell receptor (beta chain) derives from a study of control samples from healthy donors and cancer patients. The repertoire was sequenced with immunoSEQ multiplex PCR; TCRdb's copy has only in-frame clones and lacks some. The sample has roughly 120,000 clones; approximately 90% are singletons. The sample holds one count of this clone. The sequenced sample was PBMCs. This receptor was obtained from a woman aged 45-65 years with colorectal cancer.

The CDR3 reads CATSRGTSATNTGELFF. The CDR3, as DNA: TGTGCCACCAGCAGAGGGACTAGCGCCACGAACACCGGGGAGCTGTTTTTT. This chain uses TRBV15 with TRBJ2-2; 9 bases are a match to TRBD2. Germline CDR1 LNHNV, CDR2 YYDKDF (reference sequence). The CDR3 covers 17 residues. V lost 1 base and J lost 0; bases outside the gene matches: 3. Drawing the rest from reference TRBV15 and TRBJ2-2, the complete variable domain is DAMVIQNPRYQVTQFGKPVTLSCSQTLNHNVMYWYQQKSSQAPKLLFHYYDKDFNNEADTPDNFQSRRPNTSFCFLDIRSPGLGDTAMYLCATSRGTSATNTGELFFGEGSRLTVL.